This passage covers 23 T cell receptor beta chains from one sample sequenced in a study of cytomegalovirus exposure and HLA in healthy donors. 13 Jbeta primers and 60 Vbeta primers were used for the PCR. Profiling relied on immunoSEQ multiplex PCR, and the TCRdb table lists in-frame clones only, not all of them. The sample yields over 150,000 clones, approximately 80% seen once. The source material was PBMCs. Every receptor here comes from a man between 18 and 29 years old in good health and CMV-seronegative.

The chain is built from TRBV19 and TRBJ1-5; 7 bases agree with TRBD1. V lost 6 bases to trimming and J lost 0 bases; unmatched junction nucleotides: 8. CDR3 length equals 16 residues. Germline V gives CDR1 LNHDA, CDR2 SQIVND (reference sequence). The CDR3 DNA follows: TGTGCCAGTAGGACGACAGGGAACCCTAGCAATCAGCCCCAGCATTTT. This gives the protein CASRTTGNPSNQPQHF.

This clone was observed a single time. The gene calls are TRBV13 and TRBJ1-2; perhaps TRBD1 as D (6 bases). Looked up from germline, CDR1 is PRHDT and CDR2 is FYEKMQ (reference sequence). Trimming took 4 bases from V and 8 from J, leaving 14 bases between them. CDR3 length equals 13 residues. CDR3 nucleotide sequence: TGTGCCAGCAGCTCCAGGGGCCCGACCGGCTACACCTTC. It is translated as CASSSRGPTGYTF.

V and J are TRBV7-8 and TRBJ2-5; TRBD2 matches 8 bases. The germline CDR1 and CDR2 sequences are SGHVS and FQNEAQ. This CDR3 is 16 amino acids long. Trimming cost V 1 base and J 2 bases; bases outside gene matches: 6. The CDR3: CASSLGLAGGQETQYF. CDR3 DNA sequence: TGTGCCAGCAGCTTAGGACTTGCGGGGGGACAAGAGACCCAGTACTTC.

V usage is TRBV4-1 and J usage is TRBJ1-1; D uncertain. The CDR3 sequence is 14 residues long. V was pared by 1 base and J by 5 bases, with 11 bases between. The germline CDR1 and CDR2 sequences are MGHRA and YSYEKL. The CDR3 nucleotides are TGCGCCAGCAGCCAAGCATTTGCGGGAACTGAAGCTTTCTTT. As protein: CASSQAFAGTEAFF.

The chain carries TRBV5-5 and TRBJ1-6, with TRBD1 identical over 7 bases. The V gene end was trimmed by 4 bases and the J gene end by 14 bases; junction bases not matched to a gene: 9. The CDR3 has 13 amino acids. Germline values: CDR1 SGHKS, CDR2 YYEKEE (reference sequence). The CDR3 nucleotides read TGTGCCAGCAGCGTTGGCAGGGGGAATACCCTCCACTTT. Its protein is CASSVGRGNTLHF.

The chain recombines TRBV11-2 with TRBJ2-7; 7 bases are shared with TRBD1. V lost 0 bases, J lost 3 bases, and 5 bases stayed unmatched. The germline V gene encodes CDR1 SGHAT and CDR2 FQNNGV. This CDR3 is built from 15 residues. The CDR3 nucleotides read TGTGCCAGCAGCTTAGAGGGGACAGCATTCTACGAGCAGTACTTC. Its translation is CASSLEGTAFYEQYF.

The gene calls are TRBV6-5 and TRBJ2-5, with a tentative D call TRBD1 (5 bases). V dropped 0 bases and J dropped 2 bases, with 10 bases sitting between them. The germline V gene has CDR1 MNHEY and CDR2 SVGAGI. The CDR3 has 15 amino acids. CDR3 DNA: TGTGCCAGCAGTTACTCTGGGGCCAATCAAGAGACCCAGTACTTC. This sequence encodes CASSYSGANQETQYF.

This chain links TRBV5-1 with TRBJ2-5, with a possible D match to TRBD2 (7 bases). CDR3 length equals 15 residues. CDR1 and CDR2 from the germline V gene are SGHRS and YFSETQ. The germline V and J ends were trimmed by 4 bases and 2 bases, with 15 bases remaining between them. The CDR3 DNA is TGCGCCAGCAGCCCCGGACTAGGGGGGCAAGAGACCCAGTACTTC. Translating it yields CASSPGLGGQETQYF.

The chain couples TRBV2 to TRBJ2-2; TRBD2 is a possible D gene (6 bases). The germline gives CDR1 SNHLY, CDR2 FYNNEI. The CDR3 is 15 residues long. V was clipped by 3 bases and J by 6 bases, with 14 bases between them. The chain's CDR3 is CASSEWLAGPGELFF. Written as DNA, the CDR3 is TGTGCCAGCAGTGAGTGGTTGGCGGGGCCCGGGGAGCTGTTTTTT.

The chain combines TRBV19 with TRBJ2-3; 14 nucleotides line up with TRBD2. Germline V gene data show CDR1 as LNHDA and CDR2 as SQIVND (reference sequence). The V segment lost 8 bases and the J segment 3 bases; nucleotides outside the gene matches: 7. The CDR3 spans 16 residues. Here the CDR3 reads CASRLAGGPSTDTQYF. The DNA of the CDR3 is TGTGCCAGTCGACTAGCGGGAGGGCCCTCAACAGATACGCAGTATTTT.

The chain joins TRBV28 to TRBJ2-1, with 12 bases that match TRBD2. Germline CDR1 is MDHEN and CDR2 is SYDVKM. The length of the CDR3 is 15 residues. V lost 6 bases to trimming and J lost 8 bases; unmatched junction nucleotides: 8. CDR3 amino acids: CASSELAGGRDEQFF. The CDR3 DNA follows: TGTGCCAGCAGCGAACTAGCGGGAGGTAGGGATGAGCAGTTCTTC. The variable domain in full, completed from reference TRBV28 and TRBJ2-1, reads DVKVTQSSRYLVKRTGEKVFLECVQDMDHENMFWYRQDPGLGLRLIYFSYDVKMKEKGDIPEGYSVSREKKERFSLILESASTNQTSMYLCASSELAGGRDEQFFGPGTRLTVL.

The chain has TRBV11-2 and TRBJ2-5; the match to TRBD1 covers 8 bases. The J call is in doubt because the DNA end fits TRBJ2-7 better. This CDR3 region has 17 residues. CDR1 SGHAT and CDR2 FQNNGV come from the germline V gene. The CDR3 reads CASSTRFTGGAFLEQYF. Written as DNA, the CDR3 is TGTGCCAGCAGCACACGGTTTACAGGGGGTGCGTTCCTCGAGCAGTACTTC.

The chain uses TRBV30 and TRBJ2-5; D gene ambiguous. The CDR3 sequence is 14 residues long. V dropped 2 bases and J dropped 5 bases, with 15 bases sitting between them. Germline values: CDR1 GTSNPN, CDR2 SVGIG (reference sequence). CDR3 loop: CAWSLSTIAETQYF. The CDR3 bases are TGTGCCTGGAGTTTGTCGACAATTGCGGAGACCCAGTACTTC. Variable domain in full (rest from reference TRBV30 and TRBJ2-5): SQTIHQWPATLVQPVGSPLSLECTVEGTSNPNLYWYRQAAGRGLQLLFYSVGIGQISSEVPQNLSASRPQDRQFILSSKKLLLSDSGFYLCAWSLSTIAETQYFGPGTRLLVL.

The chain employs TRBV6-1 and TRBJ1-5; no firm D call. Germline assignment: CDR1 MNHNS and CDR2 SASEGT. Deletions cut 6 bases from V and 4 bases from J, with 13 bases between. This CDR3 region has 14 residues. CDR3 DNA: TGTGCCAGCAGAGCACTACAATGGAATCAGCCCCAGCATTTT. Protein: CASRALQWNQPQHF.

This clone has just one count. This rearrangement joins TRBV5-6 to TRBJ2-2; 9 bases agree with TRBD1. Losses at the gene ends were 4 bases for V and 3 bases for J; bases not matched to a gene: 7. The CDR3 runs to 16 residues. The V gene's germline CDR1 is SGHDT and CDR2 YYEEEE. This CDR3 reads CASSEEQGAYTGELFF. The DNA of the CDR3 is TGTGCCAGCAGCGAGGAACAGGGGGCCTACACCGGGGAGCTGTTTTTT.

DNA of the CDR3: TGTGCCACCCGACACCCGCTCTCCTACGAGCAGTACTTC. Protein sequence: CATRHPLSYEQYF. V gene TRBV27 combines with J gene TRBJ2-7; D gene unclear. Between the trimmed V and J ends, which lost 10 bases and 0 bases, there was a span of 13 bases. The germline CDR1 and CDR2 sequences are MNHEY and SMNVEV (reference sequence). The CDR3 is 13 amino acids.

As DNA, the CDR3 is TGCGCCAGCAGCTTGGGGCAGGGGTTTGGGGCCAACGTCCTGACTTTC. This gives the protein CASSLGQGFGANVLTF. This chain connects TRBV5-1 to TRBJ2-6; perhaps TRBD1 as D (6 bases). The CDR3 extends over 16 amino acids. CDR1 SGHRS and CDR2 YFSETQ come from the germline V gene. Trimming cost V 0 bases and J 3 bases, with 10 bases left between them.

The gene calls are TRBV7-9 and TRBJ1-2; 8 bases map to TRBD1. Germline lookup yields CDR1 SEHNR and CDR2 FQNEAQ (reference sequence). V lost 5 bases and J lost 8; bases outside the gene matches: 13. The length of the CDR3 is 15 residues. In DNA form, the CDR3 reads TGTGCCAGCAGCCTTAACAGGGGGAATCAGGGCGGCTACACCTTC. Translating it yields CASSLNRGNQGGYTF. Variable domain in full (rest from reference TRBV7-9 and TRBJ1-2): DTGVSQNPRHKITKRGQNVTFRCDPISEHNRLYWYRQTLGQGPEFLTYFQNEAQLEKSRLLSDRFSAERPKGSFSTLEIQRTEQGDSAMYLCASSLNRGNQGGYTFGSGTRLTVV.

The CDR3 reads CASSGLGSAYGYTF. The CDR3, as DNA: TGTGCCAGCAGTGGATTGGGCAGTGCCTATGGCTACACCTTC. J is TRBJ1-2 and V is TRBV25-1; D is ambiguous. In germline, CDR1 is MGHDK, CDR2 SYGVNS. With 4 bases removed from V and 4 bases from J, the gap between germline ends came to 13 bases. The CDR3 contains 14 residues.

This sequence joins TRBV29-1 and TRBJ2-1; the match to TRBD1 covers 7 bases. CDR3 length: 15 residues. From germline, CDR1 is SQVTM and CDR2 ANQGSEA. The V gene end was trimmed by 6 bases and the J gene end by 2 bases; junction bases not matched to a gene: 10. The CDR3, as DNA: TGCAGCGTGGGCTACAGGGGCCTCACCTACAATGAGCAGTTCTTC. This sequence encodes CSVGYRGLTYNEQFF.

This sequence joins TRBV2 and TRBJ2-3, with D possibly matching TRBD1 (5 bases). Trimming pared 5 bases from V and 6 bases from J, leaving 18 bases between. This CDR3 spans 15 amino acids. Germline V gives CDR1 SNHLY, CDR2 FYNNEI. CDR3 bases: TGTGCCAGCAGTACGGACACGGTCTGGGTGGATACGCAGTATTTT. It translates to CASSTDTVWVDTQYF.

V and J are TRBV28 and TRBJ2-5, with 7 positions matching TRBD2. The CDR3 extends over 17 amino acids. Germline assignment: CDR1 MDHEN and CDR2 SYDVKM. The V and J ends lost 3 bases and 1 base, in that order; junction bases with no gene match: 11. CDR3 DNA: TGTGCCAGCAGTTTCCCCTCCCTAGCGGATATCCAAGAGACCCAGTACTTC. It encodes CASSFPSLADIQETQYF.

This chain uses TRBV28 with TRBJ2-1; D possibly corresponds to TRBD1 (6 bases). This CDR3 is built from 15 residues. Germline values: CDR1 MDHEN, CDR2 SYDVKM. V lost 5 bases, J lost 5 bases, and 16 bases lay in between. The CDR3 loop reads CASSHRQDVHNEQFF. The DNA for the CDR3 is TGTGCCAGCAGTCACCGACAGGATGTGCACAATGAGCAGTTCTTC.